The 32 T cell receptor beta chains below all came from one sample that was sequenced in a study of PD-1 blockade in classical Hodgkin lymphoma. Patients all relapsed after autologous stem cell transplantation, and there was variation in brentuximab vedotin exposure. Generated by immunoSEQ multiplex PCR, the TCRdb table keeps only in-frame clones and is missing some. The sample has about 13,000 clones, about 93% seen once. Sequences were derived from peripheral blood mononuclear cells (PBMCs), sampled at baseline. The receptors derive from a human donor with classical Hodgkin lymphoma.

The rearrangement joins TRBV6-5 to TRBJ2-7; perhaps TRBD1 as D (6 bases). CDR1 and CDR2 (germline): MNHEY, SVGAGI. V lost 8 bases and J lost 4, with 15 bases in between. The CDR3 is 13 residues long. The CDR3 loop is CASSDQGPYEQYF. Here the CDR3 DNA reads TGTGCCAGCTCGGACCAGGGGCCTTACGAGCAGTACTTC.

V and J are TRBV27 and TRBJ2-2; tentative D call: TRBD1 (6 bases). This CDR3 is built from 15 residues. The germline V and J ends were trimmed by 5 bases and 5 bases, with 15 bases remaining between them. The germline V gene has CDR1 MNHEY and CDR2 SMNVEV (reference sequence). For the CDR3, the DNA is TGTGCCAGCAGTCAGACGGGACAACCAACCGGGGAGCTGTTTTTT. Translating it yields CASSQTGQPTGELFF.

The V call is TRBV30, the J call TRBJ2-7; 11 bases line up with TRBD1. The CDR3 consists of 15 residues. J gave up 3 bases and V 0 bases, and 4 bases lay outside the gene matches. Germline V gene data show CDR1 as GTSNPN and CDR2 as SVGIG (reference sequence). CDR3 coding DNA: TGTGCCTGGAGTGTAATCGGGACAGGGGGCTACGAGCAGTACTTC. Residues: CAWSVIGTGGYEQYF. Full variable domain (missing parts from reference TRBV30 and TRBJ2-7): SQTIHQWPATLVQPVGSPLSLECTVEGTSNPNLYWYRQAAGRGLQLLFYSVGIGQISSEVPQNLSASRPQDRQFILSSKKLLLSDSGFYLCAWSVIGTGGYEQYFGPGTRLTVT.

The CDR3 sequence is CASSATSGGIHEQFF. In nucleotides, the CDR3 is TGTGCCAGCAGTGCGACTAGCGGGGGAATACATGAGCAGTTCTTC. The rearrangement uses TRBV6-4 and TRBJ2-1; 12 nucleotides match TRBD2. CDR3 length equals 15 residues. The ends lost 4 bases at V and 8 bases at J; junction bases unmatched: 6. Germline CDR1 is MRHNA and CDR2 is SNTAGT.

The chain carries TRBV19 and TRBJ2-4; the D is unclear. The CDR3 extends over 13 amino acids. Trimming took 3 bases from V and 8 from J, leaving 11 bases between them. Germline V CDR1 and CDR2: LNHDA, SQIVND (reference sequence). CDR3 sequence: CASSISDGYIQYF. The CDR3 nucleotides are TGTGCCAGTAGTATCTCCGACGGGTACATTCAGTACTTC.

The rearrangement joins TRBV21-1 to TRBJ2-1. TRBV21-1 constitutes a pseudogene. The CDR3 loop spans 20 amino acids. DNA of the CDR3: TGTGCCAGCAGCAAAGGGGGGCGCAGTAGGGCGGGACGCTCCTACAATGAGCAGTTCTTC. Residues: CASSKGGRSRAGRSYNEQFF.

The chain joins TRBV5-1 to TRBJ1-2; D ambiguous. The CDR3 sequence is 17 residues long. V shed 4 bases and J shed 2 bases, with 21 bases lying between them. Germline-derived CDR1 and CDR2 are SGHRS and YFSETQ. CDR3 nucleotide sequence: TGCGCCAGCAGCGACGAGCTAGGTCCAGGAAGGAACTATGGCTACACCTTC. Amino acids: CASSDELGPGRNYGYTF. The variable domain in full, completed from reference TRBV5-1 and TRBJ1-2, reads KAGVTQTPRYLIKTRGQQVTLSCSPISGHRSVSWYQQTPGQGLQFLFEYFSETQRNKGNFPGRFSGRQFSNSRSEMNVSTLELGDSALYLCASSDELGPGRNYGYTFGSGTRLTVV.

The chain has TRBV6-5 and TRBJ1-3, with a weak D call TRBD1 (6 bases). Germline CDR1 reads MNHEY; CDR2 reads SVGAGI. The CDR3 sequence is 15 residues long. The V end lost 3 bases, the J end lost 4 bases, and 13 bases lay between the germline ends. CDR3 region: CASSYSEGVGNTIYF. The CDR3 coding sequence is TGTGCCAGCAGTTATTCGGAGGGGGTCGGAAACACCATATATTTT.

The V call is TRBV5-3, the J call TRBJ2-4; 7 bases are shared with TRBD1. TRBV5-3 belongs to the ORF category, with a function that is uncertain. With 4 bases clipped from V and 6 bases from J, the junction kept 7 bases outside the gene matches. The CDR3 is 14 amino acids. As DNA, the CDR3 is TGTGCCAGAAGCACGAGGACAGGCCGAAACATTCAGTACTTC. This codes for CARSTRTGRNIQYF.

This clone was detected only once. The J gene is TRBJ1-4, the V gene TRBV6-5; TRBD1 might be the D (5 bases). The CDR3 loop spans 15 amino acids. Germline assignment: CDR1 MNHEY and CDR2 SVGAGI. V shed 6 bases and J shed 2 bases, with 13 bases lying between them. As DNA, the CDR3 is TGTGCCAGCAGCCTGTCCGGGACTACTAATGAAAAACTGTTTTTT. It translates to CASSLSGTTNEKLFF.

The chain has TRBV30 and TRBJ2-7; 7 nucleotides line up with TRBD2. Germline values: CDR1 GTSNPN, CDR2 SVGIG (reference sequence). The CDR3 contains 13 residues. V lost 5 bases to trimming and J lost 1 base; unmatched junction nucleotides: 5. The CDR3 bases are TGTGCCTGGGGAGGACTAGTATCCTACGAGCAGTACTTC. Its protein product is CAWGGLVSYEQYF. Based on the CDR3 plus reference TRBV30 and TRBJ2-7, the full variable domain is SQTIHQWPATLVQPVGSPLSLECTVEGTSNPNLYWYRQAAGRGLQLLFYSVGIGQISSEVPQNLSASRPQDRQFILSSKKLLLSDSGFYLCAWGGLVSYEQYFGPGTRLTVT.

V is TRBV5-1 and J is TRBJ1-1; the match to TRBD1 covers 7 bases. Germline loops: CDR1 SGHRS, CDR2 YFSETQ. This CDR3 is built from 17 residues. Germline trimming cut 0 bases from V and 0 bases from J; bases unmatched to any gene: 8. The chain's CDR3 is CASSLGQGNRLNTEAFF. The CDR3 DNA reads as TGCGCCAGCAGCTTGGGACAGGGTAACCGTCTGAACACTGAAGCTTTCTTT.

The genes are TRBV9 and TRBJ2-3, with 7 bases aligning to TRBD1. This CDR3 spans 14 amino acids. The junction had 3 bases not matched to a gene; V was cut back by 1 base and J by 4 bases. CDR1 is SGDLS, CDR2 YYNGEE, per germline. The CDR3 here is CASSVLGGPDTQYF. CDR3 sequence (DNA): TGTGCCAGCAGCGTATTAGGGGGCCCAGATACGCAGTATTTT.

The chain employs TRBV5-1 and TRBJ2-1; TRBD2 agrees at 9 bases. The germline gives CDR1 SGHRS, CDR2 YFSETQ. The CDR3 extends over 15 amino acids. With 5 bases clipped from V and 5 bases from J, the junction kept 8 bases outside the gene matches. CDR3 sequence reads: CASRPLAGRHNEQFF. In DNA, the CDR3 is TGCGCCAGCAGGCCCCTAGCGGGAAGACACAATGAGCAGTTCTTC.

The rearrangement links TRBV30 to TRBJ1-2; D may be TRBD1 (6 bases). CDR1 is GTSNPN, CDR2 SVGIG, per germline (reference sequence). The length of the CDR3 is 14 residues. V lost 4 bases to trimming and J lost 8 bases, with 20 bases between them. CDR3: CAWTVAGGAVGYTF. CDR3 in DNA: TGTGCCTGGACGGTAGCGGGGGGGGCGGTCGGCTACACCTTC.

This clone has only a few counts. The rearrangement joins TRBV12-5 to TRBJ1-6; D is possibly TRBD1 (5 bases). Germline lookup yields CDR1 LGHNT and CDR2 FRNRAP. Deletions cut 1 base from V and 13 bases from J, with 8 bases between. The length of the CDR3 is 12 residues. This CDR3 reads CASGLDRSPLHF. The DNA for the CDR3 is TGTGCTAGTGGTTTGGACAGGTCCCCCCTCCACTTT.

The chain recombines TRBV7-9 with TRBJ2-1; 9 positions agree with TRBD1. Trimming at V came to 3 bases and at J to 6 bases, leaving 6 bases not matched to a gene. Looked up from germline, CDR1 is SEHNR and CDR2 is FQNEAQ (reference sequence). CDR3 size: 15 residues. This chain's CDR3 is CASSFGRTGVNEQFF. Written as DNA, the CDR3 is TGTGCCAGCAGCTTCGGCCGGACAGGGGTCAATGAGCAGTTCTTC.

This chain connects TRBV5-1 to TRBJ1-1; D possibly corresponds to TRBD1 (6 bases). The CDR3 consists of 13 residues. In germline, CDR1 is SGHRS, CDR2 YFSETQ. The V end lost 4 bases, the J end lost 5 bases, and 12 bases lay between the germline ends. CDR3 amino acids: CASSLSGVTEAFF. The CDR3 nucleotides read TGCGCCAGCAGCCTCTCAGGGGTGACTGAAGCTTTCTTT.

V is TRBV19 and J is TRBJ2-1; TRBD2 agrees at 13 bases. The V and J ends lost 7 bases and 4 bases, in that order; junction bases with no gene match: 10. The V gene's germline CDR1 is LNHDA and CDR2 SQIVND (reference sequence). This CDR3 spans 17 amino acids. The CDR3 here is CASNPYGTSGTYNEQFF. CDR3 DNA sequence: TGTGCCAGTAATCCATACGGGACTAGCGGGACTTACAATGAGCAGTTCTTC.

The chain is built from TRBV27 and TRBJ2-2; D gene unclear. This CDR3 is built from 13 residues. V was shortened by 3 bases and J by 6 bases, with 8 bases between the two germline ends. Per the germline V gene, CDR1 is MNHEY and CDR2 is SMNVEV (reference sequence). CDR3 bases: TGTGCCAGCAGTTTCGAACTCCCCGGGGAGCTGTTTTTT. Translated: CASSFELPGELFF.

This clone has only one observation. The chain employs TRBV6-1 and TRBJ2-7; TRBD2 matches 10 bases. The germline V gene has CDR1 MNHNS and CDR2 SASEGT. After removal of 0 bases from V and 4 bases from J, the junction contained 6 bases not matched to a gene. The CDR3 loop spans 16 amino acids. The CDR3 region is CASSEASSGGAYEQYF. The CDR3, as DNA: TGTGCCAGCAGTGAAGCATCAAGCGGGGGGGCGTACGAGCAGTACTTC.

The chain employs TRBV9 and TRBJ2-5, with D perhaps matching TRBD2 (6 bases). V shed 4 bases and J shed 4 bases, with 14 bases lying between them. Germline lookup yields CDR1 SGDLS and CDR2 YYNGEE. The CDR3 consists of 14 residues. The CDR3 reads CASSTIAGGETQYF. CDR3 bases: TGTGCCAGCAGCACCATTGCCGGGGGAGAGACCCAGTACTTC.

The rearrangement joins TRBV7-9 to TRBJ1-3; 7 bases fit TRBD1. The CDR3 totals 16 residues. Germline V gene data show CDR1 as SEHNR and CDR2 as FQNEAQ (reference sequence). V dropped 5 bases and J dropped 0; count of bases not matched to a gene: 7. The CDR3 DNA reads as TGTGCCAGCAGCCGAAACAGGGGAAGCTCTGGAAACACCATATATTTT. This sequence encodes CASSRNRGSSGNTIYF.

The CDR3 region has the DNA TGTGCCAGCGCGAGGGGGCAAGCTGGGGCCAACGTCCTGACTTTC. Amino acids: CASARGQAGANVLTF. This chain links TRBV7-6 with TRBJ2-6; 7 bases are a match to TRBD1. CDR3 length: 15 residues. Germline V gene data show CDR1 as SGHVS and CDR2 as FNYEAQ. The V gene end was trimmed by 8 bases and the J gene end by 2 bases; junction bases not matched to a gene: 6.

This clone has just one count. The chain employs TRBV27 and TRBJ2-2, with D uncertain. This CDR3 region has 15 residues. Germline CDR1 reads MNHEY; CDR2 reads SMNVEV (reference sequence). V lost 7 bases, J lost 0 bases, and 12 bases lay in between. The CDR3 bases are TGTGCCAGCAATTTGCACGGAGCGAACACCGGGGAGCTGTTTTTT. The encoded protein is CASNLHGANTGELFF.

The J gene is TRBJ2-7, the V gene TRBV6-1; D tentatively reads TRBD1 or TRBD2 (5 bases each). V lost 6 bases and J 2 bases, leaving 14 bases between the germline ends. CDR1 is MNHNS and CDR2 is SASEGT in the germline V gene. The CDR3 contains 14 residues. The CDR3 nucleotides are TGTGCCAGCAGCGGGACGGCAATAGCCTACGAGCAGTACTTC. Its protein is CASSGTAIAYEQYF.

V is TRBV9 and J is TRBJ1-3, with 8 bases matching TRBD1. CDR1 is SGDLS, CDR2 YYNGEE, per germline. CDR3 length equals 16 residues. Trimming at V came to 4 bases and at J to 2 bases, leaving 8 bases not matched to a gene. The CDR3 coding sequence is TGTGCCAGCAGCCTCGCTCCGGGACAGGCTGGAAACACCATATATTTT. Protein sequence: CASSLAPGQAGNTIYF.

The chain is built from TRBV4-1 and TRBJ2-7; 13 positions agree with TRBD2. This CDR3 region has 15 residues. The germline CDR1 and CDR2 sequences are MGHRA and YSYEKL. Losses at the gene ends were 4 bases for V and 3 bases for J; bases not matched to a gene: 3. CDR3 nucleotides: TGCGCCAGCAGCCGTGGACTAGCGGGAGTCTACGAGCAGTACTTC. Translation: CASSRGLAGVYEQYF.

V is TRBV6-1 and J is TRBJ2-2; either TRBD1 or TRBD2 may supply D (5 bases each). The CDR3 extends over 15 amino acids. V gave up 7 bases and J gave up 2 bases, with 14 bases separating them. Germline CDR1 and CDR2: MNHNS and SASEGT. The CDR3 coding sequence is TGTGCCAGCACCACCCGGGACCTCAACACCGGGGAGCTGTTTTTT. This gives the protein CASTTRDLNTGELFF.

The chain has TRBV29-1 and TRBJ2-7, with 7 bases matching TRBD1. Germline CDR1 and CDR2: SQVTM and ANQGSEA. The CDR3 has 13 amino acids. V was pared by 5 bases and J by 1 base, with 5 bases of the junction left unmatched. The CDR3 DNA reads TGCAGCGTTCTGCCAGGGGGTTCCTACGAGCAGTACTTC. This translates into CSVLPGGSYEQYF.

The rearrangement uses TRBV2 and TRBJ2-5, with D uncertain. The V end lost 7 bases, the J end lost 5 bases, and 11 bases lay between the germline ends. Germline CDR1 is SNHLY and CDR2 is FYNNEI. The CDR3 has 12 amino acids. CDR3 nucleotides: TGTGCCAGCACCCCTGTTAGGGAGACCCAGTACTTC. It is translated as CASTPVRETQYF.

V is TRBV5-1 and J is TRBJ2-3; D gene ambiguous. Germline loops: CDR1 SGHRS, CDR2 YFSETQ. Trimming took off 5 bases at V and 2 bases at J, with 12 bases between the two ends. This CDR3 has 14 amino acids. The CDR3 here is CASRPEPHTDTQYF. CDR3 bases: TGCGCCAGCAGGCCAGAGCCCCACACAGATACGCAGTATTTT.